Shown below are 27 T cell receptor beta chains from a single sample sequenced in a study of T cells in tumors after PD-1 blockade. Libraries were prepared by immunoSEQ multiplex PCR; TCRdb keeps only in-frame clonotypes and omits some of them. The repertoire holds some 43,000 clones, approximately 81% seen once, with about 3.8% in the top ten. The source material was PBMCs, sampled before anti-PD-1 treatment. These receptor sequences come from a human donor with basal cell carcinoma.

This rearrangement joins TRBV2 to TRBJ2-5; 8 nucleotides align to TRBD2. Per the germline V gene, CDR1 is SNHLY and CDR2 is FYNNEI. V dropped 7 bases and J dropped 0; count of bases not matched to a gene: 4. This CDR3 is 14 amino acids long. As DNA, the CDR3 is TGTGCCAGCAACAGCGGGGGTTACCAAGAGACCCAGTACTTC. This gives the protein CASNSGGYQETQYF.

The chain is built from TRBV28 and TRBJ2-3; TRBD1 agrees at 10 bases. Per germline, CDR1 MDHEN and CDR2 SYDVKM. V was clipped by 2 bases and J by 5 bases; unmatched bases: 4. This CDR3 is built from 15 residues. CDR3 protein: CASSLDRGPVDTQYF. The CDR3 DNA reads TGTGCCAGCAGTTTAGACAGGGGGCCCGTAGATACGCAGTATTTT. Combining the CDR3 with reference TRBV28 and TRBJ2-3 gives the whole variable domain DVKVTQSSRYLVKRTGEKVFLECVQDMDHENMFWYRQDPGLGLRLIYFSYDVKMKEKGDIPEGYSVSREKKERFSLILESASTNQTSMYLCASSLDRGPVDTQYFGPGTRLTVL.

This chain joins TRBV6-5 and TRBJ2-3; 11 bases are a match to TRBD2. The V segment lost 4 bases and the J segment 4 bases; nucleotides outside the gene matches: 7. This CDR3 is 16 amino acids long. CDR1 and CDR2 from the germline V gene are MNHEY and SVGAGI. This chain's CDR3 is CASSSLLAGGADTQYF. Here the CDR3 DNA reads TGTGCCAGCAGTTCCCTGCTAGCGGGGGGAGCAGATACGCAGTATTTT.

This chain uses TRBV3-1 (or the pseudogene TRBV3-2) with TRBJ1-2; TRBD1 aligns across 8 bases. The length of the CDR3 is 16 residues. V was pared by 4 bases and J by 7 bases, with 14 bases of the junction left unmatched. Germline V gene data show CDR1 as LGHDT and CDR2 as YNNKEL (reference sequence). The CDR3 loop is CASSLGTRQGKGGYTF. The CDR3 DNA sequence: TGTGCCAGCAGCCTGGGGACGAGACAGGGGAAAGGTGGCTACACCTTC.

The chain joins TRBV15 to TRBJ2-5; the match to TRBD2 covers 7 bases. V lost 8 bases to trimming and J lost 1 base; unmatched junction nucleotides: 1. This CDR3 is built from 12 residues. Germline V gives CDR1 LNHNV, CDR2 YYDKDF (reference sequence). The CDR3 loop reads CATWGGQETQYF. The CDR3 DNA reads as TGTGCCACCTGGGGGGGCCAAGAGACCCAGTACTTC.

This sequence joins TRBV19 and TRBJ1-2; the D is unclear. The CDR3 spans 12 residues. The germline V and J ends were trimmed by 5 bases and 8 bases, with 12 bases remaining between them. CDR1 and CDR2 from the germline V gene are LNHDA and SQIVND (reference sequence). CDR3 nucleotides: TGTGCCAGTAGTCCGACTAAGACGGGCTACACCTTC. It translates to CASSPTKTGYTF.

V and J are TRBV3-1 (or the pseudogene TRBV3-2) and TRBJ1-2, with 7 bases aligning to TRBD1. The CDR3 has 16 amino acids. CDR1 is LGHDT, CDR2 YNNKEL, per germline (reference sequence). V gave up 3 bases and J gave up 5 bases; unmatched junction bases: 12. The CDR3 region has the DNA TGTGCCAGCAGCCAGTCCTCACTGACAGGGACTTATGGCTACACCTTC. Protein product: CASSQSSLTGTYGYTF.

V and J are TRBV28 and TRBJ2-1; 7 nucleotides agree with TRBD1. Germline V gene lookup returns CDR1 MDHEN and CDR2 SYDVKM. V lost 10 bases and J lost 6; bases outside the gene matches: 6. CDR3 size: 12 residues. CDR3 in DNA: TGTGCCACTTTGACAGGGACCAATGAGCAGTTCTTC. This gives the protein CATLTGTNEQFF.

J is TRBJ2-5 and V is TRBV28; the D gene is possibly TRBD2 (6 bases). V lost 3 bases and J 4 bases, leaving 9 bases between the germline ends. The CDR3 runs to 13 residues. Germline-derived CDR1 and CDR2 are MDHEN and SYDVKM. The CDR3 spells CASSLAGRETQYF. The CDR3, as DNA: TGTGCCAGCAGTTTGGCGGGGAGAGAGACCCAGTACTTC.

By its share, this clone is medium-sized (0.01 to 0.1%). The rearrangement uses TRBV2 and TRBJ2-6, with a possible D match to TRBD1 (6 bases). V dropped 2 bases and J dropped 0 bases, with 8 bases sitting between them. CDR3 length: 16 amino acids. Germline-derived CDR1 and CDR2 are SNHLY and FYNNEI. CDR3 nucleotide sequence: TGTGCCAGCAGTGAAAAGGGGGACTCTGGGGCCAACGTCCTGACTTTC. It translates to CASSEKGDSGANVLTF.

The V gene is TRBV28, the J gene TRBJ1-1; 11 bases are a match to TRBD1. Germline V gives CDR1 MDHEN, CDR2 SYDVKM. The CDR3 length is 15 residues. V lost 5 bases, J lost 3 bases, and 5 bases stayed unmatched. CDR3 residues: CASSPGQGAHTEAFF. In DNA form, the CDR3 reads TGTGCCAGCAGTCCAGGACAGGGGGCACACACTGAAGCTTTCTTT.

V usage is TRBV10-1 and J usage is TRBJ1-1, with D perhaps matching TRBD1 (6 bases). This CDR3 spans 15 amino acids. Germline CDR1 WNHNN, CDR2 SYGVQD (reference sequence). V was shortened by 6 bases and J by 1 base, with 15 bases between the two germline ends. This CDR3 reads CASRPGGGANTEAFF. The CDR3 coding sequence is TGCGCCAGCAGACCAGGAGGGGGAGCGAACACTGAAGCTTTCTTT.

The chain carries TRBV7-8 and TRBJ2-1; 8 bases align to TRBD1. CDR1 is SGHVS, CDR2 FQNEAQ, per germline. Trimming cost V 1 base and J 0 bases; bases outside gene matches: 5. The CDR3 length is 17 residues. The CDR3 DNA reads TGTGCCAGCAGCTTAGTTCGTACAGGGGGCTCCTACAATGAGCAGTTCTTC. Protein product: CASSLVRTGGSYNEQFF.

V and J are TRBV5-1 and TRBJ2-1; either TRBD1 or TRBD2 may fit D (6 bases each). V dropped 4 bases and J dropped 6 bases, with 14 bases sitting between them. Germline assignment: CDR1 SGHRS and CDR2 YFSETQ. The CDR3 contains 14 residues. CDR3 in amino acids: CASSRKGGGNEQFF. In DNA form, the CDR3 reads TGCGCCAGCAGCCGCAAGGGGGGTGGCAATGAGCAGTTCTTC.

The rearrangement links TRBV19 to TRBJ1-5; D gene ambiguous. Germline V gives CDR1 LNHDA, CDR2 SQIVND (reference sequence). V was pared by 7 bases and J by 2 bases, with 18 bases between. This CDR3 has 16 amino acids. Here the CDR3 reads CASKDMGIMGNQPQHF. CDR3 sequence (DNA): TGTGCCAGTAAAGATATGGGTATCATGGGCAATCAGCCCCAGCATTTT.

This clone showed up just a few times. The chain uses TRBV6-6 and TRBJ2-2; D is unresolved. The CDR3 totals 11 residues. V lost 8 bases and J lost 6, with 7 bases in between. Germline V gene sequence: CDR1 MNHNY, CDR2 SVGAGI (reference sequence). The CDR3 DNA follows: TGTGCCAGCTGGGCTGCCGGGGAGCTGTTTTTT. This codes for CASWAAGELFF.

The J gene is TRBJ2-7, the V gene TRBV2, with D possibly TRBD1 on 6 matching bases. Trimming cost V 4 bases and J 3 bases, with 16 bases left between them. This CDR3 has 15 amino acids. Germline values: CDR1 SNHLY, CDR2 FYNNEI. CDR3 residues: CASSGSQGLRYEQYF. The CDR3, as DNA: TGTGCCAGCAGTGGGTCACAGGGCCTCCGCTACGAGCAGTACTTC.

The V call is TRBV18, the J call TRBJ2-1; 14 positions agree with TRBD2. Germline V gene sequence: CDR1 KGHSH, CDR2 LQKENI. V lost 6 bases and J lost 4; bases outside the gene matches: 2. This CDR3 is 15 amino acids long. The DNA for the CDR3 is TGTGCCAGCTCTCGGACTAGCGGGGGGTACAATGAGCAGTTCTTC. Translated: CASSRTSGGYNEQFF. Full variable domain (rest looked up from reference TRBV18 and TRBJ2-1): NAGVMQNPRHLVRRRGQEARLRCSPMKGHSHVYWYRQLPEEGLKFMVYLQKENIIDESGMPKERFSAEFPKEGPSILRIQQVVRGDSAAYFCASSRTSGGYNEQFFGPGTRLTVL.

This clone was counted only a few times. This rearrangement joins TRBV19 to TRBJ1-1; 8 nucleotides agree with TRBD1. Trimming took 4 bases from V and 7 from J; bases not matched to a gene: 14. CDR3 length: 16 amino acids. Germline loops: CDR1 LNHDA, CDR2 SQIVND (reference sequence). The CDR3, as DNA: TGTGCCAGTAGTACCTGGACAGGGAAGGTAACAAGTGAAGCTTTCTTT. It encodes CASSTWTGKVTSEAFF.

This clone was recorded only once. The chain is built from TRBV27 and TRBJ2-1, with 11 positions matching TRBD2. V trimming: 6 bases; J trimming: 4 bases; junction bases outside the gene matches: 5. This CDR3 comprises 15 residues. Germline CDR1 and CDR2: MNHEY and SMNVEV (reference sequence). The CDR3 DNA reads TGTGCCAGCAGCCTAGGGACTAGCGGATACAATGAGCAGTTCTTC. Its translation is CASSLGTSGYNEQFF.

CDR3 residues: CASRGPGAYEQYF. CDR3 coding DNA: TGTGCCAGCCGGGGGCCGGGAGCCTACGAGCAGTACTTC. The V and J genes are TRBV4-2 and TRBJ2-7; D is tentatively TRBD1 or TRBD2 (6 bases each). The CDR3 sequence is 13 residues long. Germline assignment: CDR1 LGHNA and CDR2 YNFKEQ. The germline V and J ends were trimmed by 8 bases and 2 bases, with 13 bases remaining between them.

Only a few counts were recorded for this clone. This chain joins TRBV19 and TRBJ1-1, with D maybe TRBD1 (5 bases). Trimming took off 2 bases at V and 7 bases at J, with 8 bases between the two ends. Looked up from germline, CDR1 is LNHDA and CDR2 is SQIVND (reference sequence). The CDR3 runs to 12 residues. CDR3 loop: CASSIRGSEAFF. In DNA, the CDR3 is TGTGCCAGTAGTATAAGGGGAAGTGAAGCTTTCTTT.

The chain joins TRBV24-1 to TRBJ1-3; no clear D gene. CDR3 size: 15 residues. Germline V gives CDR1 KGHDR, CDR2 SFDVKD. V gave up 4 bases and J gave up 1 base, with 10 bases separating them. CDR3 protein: CATSDPARSGNTIYF. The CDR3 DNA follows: TGTGCCACCAGTGACCCCGCAAGGTCTGGAAACACCATATATTTT.

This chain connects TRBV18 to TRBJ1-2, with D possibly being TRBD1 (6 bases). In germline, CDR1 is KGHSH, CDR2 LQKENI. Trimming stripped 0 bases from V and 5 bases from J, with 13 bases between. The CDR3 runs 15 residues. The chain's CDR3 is CASSPPPGEEYGYTF. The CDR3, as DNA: TGTGCCAGCTCACCACCACCAGGGGAGGAGTATGGCTACACCTTC.

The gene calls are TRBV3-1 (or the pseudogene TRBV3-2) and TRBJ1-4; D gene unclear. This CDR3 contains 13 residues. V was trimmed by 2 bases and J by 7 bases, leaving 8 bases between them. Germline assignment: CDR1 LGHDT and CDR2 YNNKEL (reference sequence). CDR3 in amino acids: CASSQIWGEKLFF. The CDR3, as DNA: TGTGCCAGCAGCCAAATATGGGGTGAAAAACTGTTTTTT.

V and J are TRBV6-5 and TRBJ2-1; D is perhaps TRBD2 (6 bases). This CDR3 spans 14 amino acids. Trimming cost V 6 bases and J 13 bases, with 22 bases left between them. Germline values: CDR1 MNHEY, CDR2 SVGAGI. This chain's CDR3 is CASRDFTSYRHQFF. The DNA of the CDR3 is TGTGCCAGCAGGGACTTCACTAGCTACCGCCATCAGTTCTTC.

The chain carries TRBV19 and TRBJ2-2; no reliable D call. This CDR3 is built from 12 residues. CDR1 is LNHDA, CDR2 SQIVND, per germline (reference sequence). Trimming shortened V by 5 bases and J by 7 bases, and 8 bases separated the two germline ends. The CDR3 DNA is TGTGCCAGTAGTTTCACCGGCGGGGAGCTGTTTTTT. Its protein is CASSFTGGELFF.